These 31 T cell receptor beta chains originate from one sample sequenced in a study of technical replicates of blood from several donors. TCRdb's table, derived via immunoSEQ multiplex PCR, lists solely in-frame clones and lacks some. The sample lists more than 90,000 clones, nearly 97% occurring once. The sample consisted of T cells isolated from PBMCs. These receptors all stem from a human donor in good health.

The rearrangement uses TRBV10-3 and TRBJ1-2; D not resolved. This CDR3 is built from 16 residues. Per the germline V gene, CDR1 is ENHRY and CDR2 is SYGVKD. V lost 0 bases and J 4 bases, leaving 15 bases between the germline ends. CDR3 DNA: TGTGCCATCAGTGAGTCGATAATCGCTGAGGCCTATGGCTACACCTTC. It codes for CAISESIIAEAYGYTF.

The V call is TRBV15, the J call TRBJ2-7, with D possibly being TRBD2 (5 bases). Trimming took 2 bases from V and 5 from J, leaving 16 bases between them. The CDR3 extends over 15 amino acids. CDR1 is LNHNV, CDR2 YYDKDF, per germline (reference sequence). The CDR3 nucleotides are TGTGCCACCAGCAGAACCCGGGGAGAGTTCCACGAGCAGTACTTC. It encodes CATSRTRGEFHEQYF.

In nucleotides, the CDR3 is TGTGCCAGCAGTGAATCTAGGACAGGCGTCAATGAGCAGTTCTTC. Protein product: CASSESRTGVNEQFF. The rearrangement uses TRBV2 and TRBJ2-1; TRBD1 agrees at 7 bases. Germline V gene lookup returns CDR1 SNHLY and CDR2 FYNNEI. Losses at the gene ends were 2 bases for V and 6 bases for J; bases not matched to a gene: 7. This CDR3 spans 15 amino acids.

The rearrangement links TRBV5-1 to TRBJ2-6; 9 nucleotides match TRBD1. This CDR3 contains 15 residues. The ends lost 7 bases at V and 4 bases at J; junction bases unmatched: 6. Germline values: CDR1 SGHRS, CDR2 YFSETQ. The CDR3 loop reads CASHRGRSGANVLTF. CDR3 coding DNA: TGCGCCAGCCACAGGGGGCGTTCCGGGGCCAACGTCCTGACTTTC.

The chain links TRBV7-9 to TRBJ1-6, with 7 bases lining up with TRBD1. There are 15 residues in the CDR3. Germline trimming cut 6 bases from V and 10 bases from J; bases unmatched to any gene: 12. Germline V gene lookup returns CDR1 SEHNR and CDR2 FQNEAQ (reference sequence). The CDR3 region has the DNA TGTGCCAGCAGATCCCCAGGGGGAAGCGGGTCACCCCTCCACTTT. This translates into CASRSPGGSGSPLHF.

The rearrangement links TRBV28 to TRBJ1-4; 9 bases agree with TRBD1. CDR1 and CDR2 from the germline V gene are MDHEN and SYDVKM. The V segment lost 3 bases and the J segment 7 bases; nucleotides outside the gene matches: 9. The CDR3 length is 16 residues. CDR3 residues: CASSFPKGTGIEKLFF. In DNA form, the CDR3 reads TGTGCCAGCAGTTTCCCAAAAGGGACAGGGATTGAAAAACTGTTTTTT.

The chain joins TRBV7-6 to TRBJ2-1, with 10 nucleotides matching TRBD2. The CDR3 is 16 residues long. In germline, CDR1 is SGHVS, CDR2 FNYEAQ. The ends lost 2 bases at V and 9 bases at J; junction bases unmatched: 10. The CDR3: CASSLSLTSGISEQFF. The CDR3 nucleotides are TGTGCCAGCAGCTTAAGTTTAACTAGCGGGATAAGTGAGCAGTTCTTC.

The rearrangement joins TRBV27 to TRBJ2-7; D perhaps matches TRBD2 (5 bases). Germline V gives CDR1 MNHEY, CDR2 SMNVEV (reference sequence). V shed 5 bases and J shed 2 bases, with 13 bases lying between them. The CDR3 spans 14 residues. The CDR3 DNA reads TGTGCCAGCAGTCCTTCGGCGGAGGCCTACGAGCAGTACTTC. This translates into CASSPSAEAYEQYF.

The gene calls are TRBV19 and TRBJ1-2, with D maybe TRBD1 (5 bases). Looked up from germline, CDR1 is LNHDA and CDR2 is SQIVND (reference sequence). V was trimmed by 4 bases and J by 4 bases, leaving 10 bases between them. The CDR3 sequence is 13 residues long. The CDR3 reads CASSRGESYGYTF. The CDR3 nucleotides read TGTGCCAGTAGTAGGGGGGAAAGCTATGGCTACACCTTC.

The rearrangement links TRBV7-9 to TRBJ1-4; D not resolved. Germline CDR1 and CDR2: SEHNR and FQNEAQ (reference sequence). The CDR3 is 11 amino acids. Trimming took 5 bases from V and 6 from J, leaving 4 bases between them. The CDR3 is CASSPYEKLFF. The CDR3 nucleotides read TGTGCCAGCAGCCCTTATGAAAAACTGTTTTTT. The variable domain in full, completed from reference TRBV7-9 and TRBJ1-4, reads DTGVSQNPRHKITKRGQNVTFRCDPISEHNRLYWYRQTLGQGPEFLTYFQNEAQLEKSRLLSDRFSAERPKGSFSTLEIQRTEQGDSAMYLCASSPYEKLFFGSGTQLSVL.

Written as DNA, the CDR3 is TGTGCCAGCAGCTTTGACAGGGCGGGTGACAATGAGCAGTTCTTC. This codes for CASSFDRAGDNEQFF. J is TRBJ2-1 and V is TRBV11-3, with 7 bases lining up with TRBD1. This CDR3 comprises 15 residues. Trimming took 3 bases from V and 5 from J; bases not matched to a gene: 7. Germline values: CDR1 SGHNT, CDR2 YENEEA. Variable domain in full (rest from reference TRBV11-3 and TRBJ2-1): EAGVVQSPRYKIIEKKQPVAFWCNPISGHNTLYWYLQNLGQGPELLIRYENEEAVDDSQLPKDRFSAERLKGVDSTLKIQPAELGDSAVYLCASSFDRAGDNEQFFGPGTRLTVL.

The CDR3 sequence: CASSLTPGTSGYNEQFF. Written as DNA, the CDR3 is TGTGCCAGCAGTTTAACCCCAGGGACTAGCGGATACAATGAGCAGTTCTTC. The V call is TRBV28, the J call TRBJ2-1; TRBD2 matches at 11 bases. This CDR3 is 17 amino acids long. CDR1 and CDR2 (germline): MDHEN, SYDVKM. V lost 2 bases, J lost 4 bases, and 7 bases stayed unmatched.

This chain connects TRBV28 to TRBJ1-1, with 9 bases that match TRBD1. After removal of 5 bases from V and 5 bases from J, the junction contained 9 bases not matched to a gene. CDR1 MDHEN and CDR2 SYDVKM come from the germline V gene. The CDR3 extends over 15 amino acids. As DNA, the CDR3 is TGTGCCAGCAGTAGGTTGGGGACAGGGAATACTGAAGCTTTCTTT. It codes for CASSRLGTGNTEAFF.

The chain has TRBV5-4 and TRBJ2-7; D perhaps matches TRBD1 (6 bases). There are 13 residues in the CDR3. Deletions cut 1 base from V and 3 bases from J, with 8 bases between. Germline assignment: CDR1 SGHNT and CDR2 YYREEE (reference sequence). The CDR3 region has the DNA TGTGCCAGCAGCTTGAACAGGGACTACGAGCAGTACTTC. This encodes CASSLNRDYEQYF.

The chain employs TRBV11-3 and TRBJ2-1; D is perhaps TRBD1 (6 bases). The CDR3 has 12 residues. Germline CDR1 and CDR2: SGHNT and YENEEA. The V and J ends lost 4 bases and 10 bases respectively, with 11 bases between them. The CDR3 DNA sequence: TGTGCCAGCAGCTCAATTGGGACAGAGCAGTTCTTC. It is translated as CASSSIGTEQFF. The variable domain in full, completed from reference TRBV11-3 and TRBJ2-1, reads EAGVVQSPRYKIIEKKQPVAFWCNPISGHNTLYWYLQNLGQGPELLIRYENEEAVDDSQLPKDRFSAERLKGVDSTLKIQPAELGDSAVYLCASSSIGTEQFFGPGTRLTVL.

The rearrangement links TRBV7-2 to TRBJ1-2; 11 bases are a match to TRBD1. Germline CDR1 and CDR2: SGHTA and FQGNSA. CDR3 length equals 16 residues. V shed 5 bases, J shed 3 bases, and the junction held 8 bases outside the gene matches. This CDR3 is CASSTIGQGADYGYTF. The CDR3 DNA is TGTGCCAGCAGCACTATCGGACAGGGGGCGGACTATGGCTACACCTTC.

V is TRBV5-1 and J is TRBJ2-5, with D possibly TRBD2 on 5 matching bases. The CDR3 is 14 amino acids. Trimming cost V 1 base and J 5 bases, with 12 bases left between them. Germline V gene data show CDR1 as SGHRS and CDR2 as YFSETQ. This CDR3 is CASSLRGSRETQYF. CDR3 coding DNA: TGCGCCAGCAGCTTGAGAGGGTCCCGGGAGACCCAGTACTTC.

The gene calls are TRBV9 and TRBJ2-4; a possible D gene is TRBD1 (8 bases). The germline V gene encodes CDR1 SGDLS and CDR2 YYNGEE. The CDR3 spans 15 residues. V lost 3 bases to trimming and J lost 9 bases, with 19 bases between them. CDR3 sequence: CASSARTGLAGIQYF. The DNA of the CDR3 is TGTGCCAGCAGCGCCCGGACAGGGTTAGCGGGCATTCAGTACTTC.

V is TRBV11-3 and J is TRBJ2-7; TRBD2 agrees at 10 bases. Germline trimming cut 0 bases from V and 0 bases from J; bases unmatched to any gene: 8. Per the germline V gene, CDR1 is SGHNT and CDR2 is YENEEA. The CDR3 is made up of 18 amino acids. This CDR3 reads CASSLDYQREGYSYEQYF. DNA of the CDR3: TGTGCCAGCAGCTTAGACTACCAGCGGGAGGGATACTCCTACGAGCAGTACTTC.

The rearrangement uses TRBV6-5 and TRBJ2-1; perhaps TRBD2 as D (6 bases). Germline CDR1 MNHEY, CDR2 SVGAGI. The V gene lost 6 bases and the J gene lost 9 bases, with 12 bases spanning the gap. The CDR3 is made up of 12 amino acids. The DNA for the CDR3 is TGTGCCAGCAGCGGGACTTGGGGTGAGCAGTTCTTC. It yields the protein CASSGTWGEQFF.

This clone is a singleton in its sample. This chain links TRBV7-9 with TRBJ1-1; the match to TRBD1 covers 8 bases. V trimming: 2 bases; J trimming: 3 bases; junction bases outside the gene matches: 8. This CDR3 has 16 amino acids. Germline V gives CDR1 SEHNR, CDR2 FQNEAQ (reference sequence). The CDR3 DNA reads as TGTGCCAGCAGCTTACTCGGGACAGGTCGTGACACTGAAGCTTTCTTT. Translated: CASSLLGTGRDTEAFF.

J is TRBJ2-1 and V is TRBV7-9, with D perhaps matching TRBD2 (6 bases). Germline V CDR1 and CDR2: SEHNR, FQNEAQ (reference sequence). V was pared by 0 bases and J by 7 bases, with 13 bases between. The CDR3 runs 15 residues. The CDR3 coding sequence is TGTGCCAGCAGCTTAGCCTCACGGGGGTCAAATGAGCAGTTCTTC. The encoded protein is CASSLASRGSNEQFF.

The chain couples TRBV11-3 to TRBJ2-7; D perhaps matches TRBD2 (6 bases). V shed 5 bases and J shed 4 bases, with 15 bases lying between them. Germline assignment: CDR1 SGHNT and CDR2 YENEEA. The CDR3 is 14 amino acids. The CDR3 DNA reads as TGTGCCAGCAGCATGGGGACGGGAGTTTACGAGCAGTACTTC. This codes for CASSMGTGVYEQYF.

This chain links TRBV7-8 with TRBJ2-7, with TRBD2 matching over 14 bases. CDR3 size: 16 residues. In germline, CDR1 is SGHVS, CDR2 FQNEAQ. Trimming at V came to 0 bases and at J to 6 bases, leaving 4 bases not matched to a gene. The CDR3 here is CASSLAGLAGVIEQYF. CDR3 in DNA: TGTGCCAGCAGCTTAGCGGGACTAGCGGGAGTAATCGAGCAGTACTTC.

V is TRBV6-5 and J is TRBJ2-1; 8 nucleotides line up with TRBD2. The V gene's germline CDR1 is MNHEY and CDR2 SVGAGI. J gave up 7 bases and V 6 bases, and 11 bases lay outside the gene matches. The CDR3 has 15 amino acids. The CDR3 sequence is CASSHTTSGQNEQFF. The DNA of the CDR3 is TGTGCCAGCAGCCACACCACTAGCGGTCAAAATGAGCAGTTCTTC.

The rearrangement joins TRBV15 to TRBJ2-2; D unresolved. Germline V gene data show CDR1 as LNHNV and CDR2 as YYDKDF (reference sequence). This CDR3 comprises 15 residues. The V end lost 3 bases, the J end lost 3 bases, and 11 bases lay between the germline ends. The CDR3 sequence is CATSSTKLDTGELFF. The CDR3 DNA sequence: TGTGCCACCAGCAGCACCAAGCTGGACACCGGGGAGCTGTTTTTT.

J is TRBJ2-5 and V is TRBV7-2; 13 bases line up with TRBD2. The CDR3 is 18 amino acids. The J segment lost 0 bases and the V segment lost 1 base, leaving 5 bases of the junction unmatched. From germline, CDR1 is SGHTA and CDR2 FQGNSA. DNA of the CDR3: TGTGCCAGCAGCTTAGGACTAGCGGGGGGAGGGTACCAAGAGACCCAGTACTTC. Its protein product is CASSLGLAGGGYQETQYF. Together with reference TRBV7-2 and TRBJ2-5, the CDR3 gives the full variable domain: GAGVSQSPSNKVTEKGKDVELRCDPISGHTALYWYRQSLGQGLEFLIYFQGNSAPDKSGLPSDRFSAERTGGSVSTLTIQRTQQEDSAVYLCASSLGLAGGGYQETQYFGPGTRLLVL.

The chain uses TRBV9 and TRBJ2-7; TRBD2 aligns across 7 bases. The germline CDR1 and CDR2 sequences are SGDLS and YYNGEE. The CDR3 covers 13 residues. The ends lost 4 bases at V and 6 bases at J; junction bases unmatched: 7. The CDR3 DNA reads as TGTGCCAGCAGCCCCACCTCGGGGGGCGAGCAGTACTTC. This translates into CASSPTSGGEQYF.

This sequence joins TRBV10-3 and TRBJ1-1; 8 nucleotides align to TRBD1. In germline, CDR1 is ENHRY, CDR2 SYGVKD. Trimming took 9 bases from V and 4 from J; bases not matched to a gene: 4. The CDR3 runs 12 residues. The CDR3 loop reads CAIGQGGTEAFF. CDR3 nucleotides: TGTGCCATTGGACAGGGTGGCACTGAAGCTTTCTTT.

The chain employs TRBV28 and TRBJ2-1, with TRBD2 identical over 11 bases. CDR3 length equals 15 residues. J lost 2 bases, V lost 6 bases, and 3 bases had no gene match. CDR1 and CDR2 from the germline V gene are MDHEN and SYDVKM. CDR3 sequence (DNA): TGTGCCAGCAGCGAGACTAGCGGGGCCTACAATGAGCAGTTCTTC. Translating it yields CASSETSGAYNEQFF.

The chain is built from TRBV5-1 and TRBJ2-7, with D perhaps matching TRBD1 (7 bases). V dropped 0 bases and J dropped 7 bases, with 14 bases sitting between them. CDR1 is SGHRS, CDR2 YFSETQ, per germline. The CDR3 is 14 amino acids. CDR3 sequence reads: CASSLGQGGGEQYF. The CDR3 DNA follows: TGCGCCAGCAGCTTGGGACAGGGAGGCGGTGAGCAGTACTTC.